Listed below are T cell receptor beta chains from one sample, sequenced in a study of T-cell memory formation after mild COVID-19. TCRdb itself ran the 5' RACE reads through MiXCR, one entry per CDR3 protein. This table has about 560,000 distinct CDR3 sequences, 17% appearing once. Input material: PBMCs or a T cell subset sorted from them (not recorded which). The source of these receptors is an adult woman who had mild COVID-19 (a few samples of this study predate the infection). Cell type and time point are not known. CDR3s include the opening cysteine and the closing phenylalanine or tryptophan. The order of the fields is clone size, D gene, CDR3 length, J gene, V gene, CDR3 protein, CDR3 DNA. The D gene is left open where the match is weak. Not every row has a clone size; where given, it reads once, few, many or a size class.

clone size: -; D gene: -; CDR3 length: 12; J gene: TRBJ2-1; V gene: TRBV7-9; CDR3 protein: CASSLEMGEQFF; CDR3 DNA: TGTGCCAGCAGCTTAGAAATGGGTGAGCAGTTCTTC
clone size: -; D gene: TRBD2; CDR3 length: 19; J gene: TRBJ2-5; V gene: TRBV14; CDR3 protein: CASSQQPGLAGLLEETQYF; CDR3 DNA: TGTGCCAGCAGCCAACAGCCGGGACTAGCGGGTCTGTTGGAAGAGACCCAGTACTTC
clone size: -; D gene: TRBD2; CDR3 length: 16; J gene: TRBJ2-5; V gene: TRBV4-2; CDR3 protein: CASSQERSGGVKTQYF; CDR3 DNA: TGTGCCAGCAGCCAAGAACGGAGCGGGGGAGTAAAGACCCAGTACTTC
clone size: -; D gene: -; CDR3 length: 14; J gene: TRBJ2-1; V gene: TRBV7-6; CDR3 protein: CASSLEIRRGEQFF; CDR3 DNA: TGTGCCAGCAGCTTAGAAATTCGGCGAGGTGAGCAGTTCTTC
clone size: -; D gene: -; CDR3 length: 13; J gene: TRBJ2-7; V gene: TRBV29-1; CDR3 protein: CSVGAGTPYEQYF; CDR3 DNA: TGCAGCGTTGGGGCCGGGACACCCTACGAGCAGTACTTC
clone size: few; D gene: -; CDR3 length: 12; J gene: TRBJ1-4; V gene: TRBV29-1; CDR3 protein: CSVAGTNEKLFF; CDR3 DNA: TGCAGCGTTGCTGGGACTAATGAAAAACTGTTTTTT
clone size: few; D gene: -; CDR3 length: 14; J gene: TRBJ2-5; V gene: TRBV5-1; CDR3 protein: CASSHQGVRETQYF; CDR3 DNA: TGCGCCAGCAGCCACCAGGGTGTACGAGAGACCCAGTACTTC
clone size: few; D gene: TRBD2; CDR3 length: 15; J gene: TRBJ2-7; V gene: TRBV4-2; CDR3 protein: CASSQDASGGGEQYF; CDR3 DNA: TGTGCCAGCAGCCAAGATGCCAGCGGGGGTGGCGAGCAGTACTTC
clone size: few; D gene: -; CDR3 length: 16; J gene: TRBJ1-1; V gene: TRBV5-1; CDR3 protein: CASSLDTANPNTEAFF; CDR3 DNA: TGCGCCAGCAGCTTGGATACAGCAAACCCGAACACTGAAGCTTTCTTT
clone size: few; D gene: TRBD1; CDR3 length: 15; J gene: TRBJ2-1; V gene: TRBV7-9; CDR3 protein: CASSLGTTGADEQFF; CDR3 DNA: TGTGCCAGCAGCTTAGGTACTACAGGGGCGGATGAGCAGTTCTTC
clone size: few; D gene: TRBD2; CDR3 length: 17; J gene: TRBJ2-3; V gene: TRBV4-3; CDR3 protein: CASSQAFASGMVDTQYF; CDR3 DNA: TGCGCCAGCAGCCAAGCTTTTGCTAGCGGGATGGTAGATACGCAGTATTTT
clone size: few; D gene: -; CDR3 length: 13; J gene: TRBJ2-7; V gene: TRBV12-3/TRBV12-4; CDR3 protein: CASSNRAKDEQYF; CDR3 DNA: TGTGCCAGCAGTAACCGGGCAAAAGACGAGCAGTACTTC
clone size: -; D gene: -; CDR3 length: 15; J gene: TRBJ2-7; V gene: TRBV5-6; CDR3 protein: CASSPPSGTSYEQYF; CDR3 DNA: TGTGCCAGCAGCCCTCCCTCGGGCACCTCCTACGAGCAGTACTTC
clone size: -; D gene: -; CDR3 length: 15; J gene: TRBJ2-3; V gene: TRBV19; CDR3 protein: CASSLRAKDTDTQYF; CDR3 DNA: TGTGCCAGTAGTTTGAGGGCCAAAGACACAGATACGCAGTATTTT
clone size: few; D gene: -; CDR3 length: 12; J gene: TRBJ2-3; V gene: TRBV29-1; CDR3 protein: CSVEDGTDTQYF; CDR3 DNA: TGCAGCGTTGAAGACGGGACAGATACGCAGTATTTT
clone size: few; D gene: TRBD2; CDR3 length: 16; J gene: TRBJ2-5; V gene: TRBV3-1; CDR3 protein: CASSQVKTSAQETQYF; CDR3 DNA: TGTGCCAGCAGCCAAGTTAAGACTAGCGCACAAGAGACCCAGTACTTC
clone size: -; D gene: -; CDR3 length: 13; J gene: TRBJ2-7; V gene: TRBV12-3/TRBV12-4; CDR3 protein: CASSLFLLGEQYF; CDR3 DNA: TGTGCCAGCAGTTTATTCCTGCTTGGCGAGCAGTACTTC
clone size: -; D gene: -; CDR3 length: 13; J gene: TRBJ2-3; V gene: TRBV4-1; CDR3 protein: CASSRSSADTQYF; CDR3 DNA: TGCGCCAGCAGCCGCAGTTCGGCAGATACGCAGTATTTT
clone size: -; D gene: TRBD1; CDR3 length: 14; J gene: TRBJ2-2; V gene: TRBV6-2/TRBV6-3; CDR3 protein: CAGMTGGSTGELFF; CDR3 DNA: TGTGCCGGAATGACAGGGGGCAGTACCGGGGAGCTGTTTTTT
clone size: -; D gene: -; CDR3 length: 13; J gene: TRBJ1-2; V gene: TRBV9; CDR3 protein: CASSVEGLYGYTF; CDR3 DNA: TGTGCCAGCAGCGTAGAGGGGTTATATGGCTACACCTTC
clone size: many; D gene: TRBD2; CDR3 length: 15; J gene: TRBJ2-1; V gene: TRBV9; CDR3 protein: CASSVEGLYYNEQFF; CDR3 DNA: TGTGCCAGCAGCGTAGAGGGACTATACTACAATGAGCAGTTCTTC
clone size: few; D gene: TRBD2; CDR3 length: 18; J gene: TRBJ2-3; V gene: TRBV7-3; CDR3 protein: CASSLALTSGGAKDTQYF; CDR3 DNA: TGTGCCAGCAGCTTAGCCTTGACTAGCGGGGGGGCTAAAGATACGCAGTATTTT
clone size: few; D gene: TRBD1; CDR3 length: 15; J gene: TRBJ2-4; V gene: TRBV9; CDR3 protein: CASSGRTGAQNIQYF; CDR3 DNA: TGTGCCAGCAGCGGGCGGACAGGGGCCCAAAACATTCAGTACTTC
clone size: -; D gene: -; CDR3 length: 12; J gene: TRBJ2-1; V gene: TRBV7-6; CDR3 protein: CASSFGDDEQFF; CDR3 DNA: TGTGCCAGCAGCTTTGGAGACGATGAGCAGTTCTTC
clone size: -; D gene: TRBD1; CDR3 length: 14; J gene: TRBJ1-1; V gene: TRBV30; CDR3 protein: CAWHSGQGGTEAFF; CDR3 DNA: TGTGCCTGGCACTCCGGACAGGGCGGGACTGAAGCTTTCTTT
clone size: -; D gene: -; CDR3 length: 15; J gene: TRBJ2-3; V gene: TRBV6-5; CDR3 protein: CASTKGDSSTDTQYF; CDR3 DNA: TGTGCCAGCACCAAAGGCGATTCTAGCACAGATACGCAGTATTTT
clone size: -; D gene: -; CDR3 length: 16; J gene: TRBJ2-2; V gene: TRBV6-2/TRBV6-3; CDR3 protein: CASTEWGTTVTGELFF; CDR3 DNA: TGTGCCAGCACCGAGTGGGGGACCACTGTAACCGGGGAGCTGTTTTTT
clone size: -; D gene: -; CDR3 length: 14; J gene: TRBJ1-2; V gene: TRBV5-1; CDR3 protein: CASSLERQDRGYTF; CDR3 DNA: TGCGCCAGCAGCTTGGAAAGACAAGACCGGGGCTACACCTTC
clone size: -; D gene: -; CDR3 length: 13; J gene: TRBJ2-7; V gene: TRBV18; CDR3 protein: CASSPGFNYEQYF; CDR3 DNA: TGTGCCAGCTCACCAGGGTTCAACTACGAGCAGTACTTC
clone size: -; D gene: TRBD1; CDR3 length: 12; J gene: TRBJ2-3; V gene: TRBV7-9; CDR3 protein: CASSLNRDRKYF; CDR3 DNA: TGTGCCAGCAGCTTGAACCGGGACAGAAAGTATTTT
clone size: many; D gene: -; CDR3 length: 12; J gene: TRBJ2-7; V gene: TRBV7-2; CDR3 protein: CASSFPSYEQYF; CDR3 DNA: TGTGCCAGCAGCTTCCCCTCCTACGAGCAGTACTTC
clone size: -; D gene: -; CDR3 length: 10; J gene: TRBJ2-1; V gene: TRBV6-1; CDR3 protein: CATRRGELFF; CDR3 DNA: TGTGCCACCCGTCGCGGGGAATTGTTCTTC
clone size: few; D gene: -; CDR3 length: 13; J gene: TRBJ1-2; V gene: TRBV6-6; CDR3 protein: CASSQGFNYGYTF; CDR3 DNA: TGTGCCAGCAGTCAGGGATTTAACTATGGCTACACCTTC
clone size: -; D gene: -; CDR3 length: 15; J gene: TRBJ2-7; V gene: TRBV6-5; CDR3 protein: CASTQDPTRFAEQYF; CDR3 DNA: TGTGCCAGCACCCAGGACCCCACAAGGTTCGCCGAGCAGTACTTC
clone size: -; D gene: -; CDR3 length: 12; J gene: TRBJ1-5; V gene: TRBV25-1; CDR3 protein: CASSVGFQPQHF; CDR3 DNA: TGTGCCAGCAGTGTGGGATTTCAGCCCCAGCATTTT
clone size: -; D gene: -; CDR3 length: 15; J gene: TRBJ1-5; V gene: TRBV18; CDR3 protein: CASSPGQRVYQPQHF; CDR3 DNA: TGTGCCAGCTCACCGGGACAAAGGGTTTATCAGCCCCAGCATTTT
clone size: few; D gene: TRBD2; CDR3 length: 14; J gene: TRBJ2-7; V gene: TRBV7-9; CDR3 protein: CASSSGRISYEQYF; CDR3 DNA: TGTGCCAGCAGCTCCGGGAGGATATCCTACGAGCAGTACTTC
clone size: many; D gene: -; CDR3 length: 13; J gene: TRBJ2-5; V gene: TRBV20-1; CDR3 protein: CSAPGTSAKTQYF; CDR3 DNA: TGCAGTGCCCCGGGGACATCAGCGAAGACCCAGTACTTC
clone size: -; D gene: TRBD2; CDR3 length: 15; J gene: TRBJ2-1; V gene: TRBV7-9; CDR3 protein: CASSFPGLVDNEQFF; CDR3 DNA: TGTGCCAGCAGCTTTCCGGGACTAGTGGACAATGAGCAGTTCTTC
clone size: -; D gene: TRBD2; CDR3 length: 16; J gene: TRBJ2-1; V gene: TRBV9; CDR3 protein: CASSVASLAGSNEQFF; CDR3 DNA: TGTGCCAGCAGCGTAGCCAGCCTAGCGGGTAGTAATGAGCAGTTCTTC